These T cell receptor beta chains were read from a single sample in a study of blood T cell repertoires in COVID-19. TCRdb's copy holds only in-frame clones and misses some; the assay was immunoSEQ multiplex PCR. There are 150,000 to 200,000 clones in the sample; approximately 87% occur only once, and 0.88% lies in the top ten. Sequences were obtained from peripheral blood. All receptors derive from a woman aged 18-29 years who had recovered from COVID-19. CDR3s include the opening cysteine and the closing phenylalanine or tryptophan. D genes are given only for firm matches. Clone size appears in some rows only: once, few, many, or a class for an expanded clone.

-	TRBV18	-	TRBJ2-3	CASSLTGFTDTQYF	TGTGCCAGCTCACTTACGGGTTTCACAGATACGCAGTATTTT
TRBD2	TRBV28	-	TRBJ2-1	CASSPGTSAYNEQFF	TGTGCCAGCAGCCCCGGGACTAGCGCCTACAATGAGCAGTTCTTC
TRBD1	TRBV7-8	-	TRBJ1-5	CASSPGRDRGNQPQHF	TGTGCCAGCAGCCCCGGCAGGGACAGGGGCAATCAGCCCCAGCATTTT
TRBD1	TRBV7-3	-	TRBJ2-2	CASSLQGADVTGELFF	TGTGCCAGCAGCTTACAGGGGGCCGACGTCACCGGGGAGCTGTTTTTT
TRBD2	TRBV7-3	-	TRBJ2-2	CASSLTSGRENTGELFF	TGTGCCAGCAGCTTGACTAGCGGGAGGGAGAACACCGGGGAGCTGTTTTTT
TRBD1	TRBV7-3	-	TRBJ1-3	CASRERRGHGGNTIYF	TGTGCCAGCAGGGAACGCAGGGGGCATGGTGGAAACACCATATATTTT
TRBD1	TRBV6-6	-	TRBJ1-1	CASSYPDREGGGAFF	TGTGCCAGCAGTTATCCGGACAGGGAGGGTGGTGGAGCTTTCTTT
TRBD1	TRBV7-2	-	TRBJ2-7	CASSLFGDSSYEQYF	TGTGCCAGCAGCTTGTTCGGGGACAGCTCCTACGAGCAGTACTTC
-	TRBV28	-	TRBJ2-5	CAAGRLKETQYF	TGTGCCGCGGGACGGCTTAAAGAGACCCAGTACTTC
TRBD2	TRBV7-6	-	TRBJ2-5	CASSPLARKQETQYF	TGTGCCAGCAGCCCACTAGCGCGCAAACAAGAGACCCAGTACTTC
TRBD2	TRBV27	-	TRBJ2-1	CASSFLSGRVYNEQFF	TGTGCCAGCAGTTTTCTCAGCGGGAGGGTCTACAATGAGCAGTTCTTC
-	TRBV15	-	TRBJ1-1	CATSRVRQGSTEAFF	TGTGCCACCAGCAGAGTGAGGCAGGGTAGTACTGAAGCTTTCTTT
-	TRBV2	-	TRBJ2-2	CASRRTVNTGELFF	TGTGCCAGCAGGAGAACCGTTAACACCGGGGAGCTGTTTTTT
TRBD2	TRBV24-1	-	TRBJ2-5	CATGLAGAQYF	TGTGCCACGGGACTAGCGGGGGCCCAGTACTTC
-	TRBV24-1	-	TRBJ2-3	CATSDRGGDTQYF	TGTGCCACCAGTGACCGAGGTGGAGATACGCAGTATTTT
-	TRBV19	once	TRBJ1-3	CATEAGTGNTIYF	TGTGCCACCGAGGCGGGTACTGGAAACACCATATATTTT
-	TRBV18	few	TRBJ2-7	CASSPSQGAPYEQYF	TGTGCCAGCTCACCCTCACAGGGTGCCCCCTACGAGCAGTACTTC
-	TRBV9	-	TRBJ1-6	CASSLDDRKNSPLHF	TGTGCCAGCAGCCTTGACGACAGGAAAAATTCACCCCTCCACTTT
-	TRBV21-1	-	TRBJ1-6	CASSKKRDRFSYNSPLHF	TGTGCCAGCAGCAAGAAGCGGGACAGGTTTTCCTATAATTCACCCCTCCACTTT
-	TRBV21-1	once	TRBJ2-1	CASSSTGGNEQFF	TGTGCCAGCAGCTCGACAGGGGGCAATGAGCAGTTCTTC